The T cell receptor (beta chain) described here comes from a study of technical replicates of blood from a handful of donors listed by TCRdb under 2017. Its CDR3 holds 18 amino acids, cysteine through phenylalanine. The DNA shown is the 54-base CDR3, in frame from base 1. The germline V gene (reference sequence) provides CDR1 LNHDA and CDR2 SQIVND. Germline trimming amounts to 4 bases on V and 0 bases on J, with 9 as the count of junction bases outside the gene matches. Concerning this clone itself: Its antigen is not yet known. No base qualities exist here, and no much larger clone lies one base off it.

The method behind the library was the immunoSEQ multiplex PCR assay. The source is immuneACCESS, and TCRdb retained only in-frame sequences with V and J called. Part of the clones is not carried over; for the studies checked, unresolved V genes explain less than half of this, and the remainder is unexplained. Here the sample has about 85,000 clones; roughly 94% occur a single time. The ten most abundant clones make up about 0.4% of the sample. This TCR was sampled from a human donor in good health. Sequenced input: T cells isolated from PBMCs. The sequence joins TRBV19 to TRBJ1-3, with TRBD1 matching 10 junction bases. The CDR3 is CASSKYSGTGASGNTIYF. DNA sequence: TGTGCCAGTAGTAAATACTCCGGGACAGGGGCCTCTGGAAACACCATATATTTT.